This entry lists 5 T cell receptor beta chains sequenced from one sample in a study of identical twins. One entry per CDR3 protein, called by TCRdb with MiXCR from the 5' RACE reads. The sample lists around 480,000 distinct CDR3 sequences, 13% to 15% occurring once. The data were also submitted as part of a second study, on yellow fever vaccine responses in identical twins.

Sequenced sample: CD4+ T cells sorted from blood. These TCRs come from a woman in her late teens or twenties in good health.

The chain has TRBV3-1 and TRBJ1-5, with D maybe TRBD1 (6 bases). The CDR3 has 14 amino acids. Germline CDR1 and CDR2: LGHDT and YNNKEL (reference sequence). The V gene lost 3 bases and the J gene lost 8 bases, with 14 bases spanning the gap. The CDR3 DNA follows: TGTGCCAGCAGCCATAGGGGGGCGTTTGAGCCCCAGCATTTT. This gives the protein CASSHRGAFEPQHF.

This clonotype was seen a few times. This rearrangement joins TRBV29-1 to TRBJ2-5, with D perhaps matching TRBD1 or TRBD2 (5 bases each). Germline V gene data show CDR1 as SQVTM and CDR2 as ANQGSEA. The CDR3 contains 12 residues. The V and J ends lost 3 bases and 5 bases respectively, with 10 bases between them. In DNA, the CDR3 is TGCAGCGTTGATTATGGGGACGAGACCCAGTACTTC. This encodes CSVDYGDETQYF.

This chain joins TRBV10-3 and TRBJ2-7; 15 bases are a match to TRBD2. The CDR3 has 15 residues. After removal of 3 bases from V and 4 bases from J, the junction contained 1 base not matched to a gene. Germline CDR1 reads ENHRY; CDR2 reads SYGVKD. CDR3 sequence: CAISDGLAGGYEQYF. For the CDR3, the DNA is TGTGCCATCAGTGATGGACTAGCGGGGGGGTACGAGCAGTACTTC.

The chain couples TRBV6-2 or TRBV6-3 to TRBJ2-3, with TRBD2 matching 11 bases. Unmatched junction bases numbered 10, after V lost 6 bases and J lost 2 bases. There are 17 residues in the CDR3. CDR1 is MNHEY, CDR2 SVGEGT, per germline. CDR3 residues: CASRKTSGASYTDTQYF. The CDR3 DNA sequence: TGTGCCAGCAGAAAGACTAGCGGGGCTTCATACACAGATACGCAGTATTTT.

The chain is built from TRBV6-5 and TRBJ2-3, with D possibly TRBD2 on 6 matching bases. Trimming shortened V by 2 bases and J by 0 bases, and 15 bases separated the two germline ends. Germline CDR1 and CDR2: MNHEY and SVGAGI. The CDR3 is 17 amino acids. The CDR3 sequence is CASSYRGTGGSTDTQYF. CDR3 nucleotide sequence: TGTGCCAGCAGTTACCGGGGGACTGGAGGAAGCACAGATACGCAGTATTTT.